This T cell receptor beta chain is from a study of T cell responses to AZD1222 COVID-19 vaccine. Study-wide background: Pooling of second doses given at about 4 or about 12 weeks was done.

Some clones are missing from TCRdb's copy, which holds only in-frame ones; the method was immunoSEQ multiplex PCR. The sample comprises about 120,000 clones, around 82% of which are singletons, and 4% to 5% rests with the top ten. The V gene's germline CDR1 is KGHSH and CDR2 LQKENI. CDR3 size: 15 residues. V lost 6 bases and J 3 bases, leaving 15 bases between the germline ends. In this sample, this clone turned up a few times. What it recognizes is unknown. Whole-study results and caveats: At baseline, just five or six AZD1222 recipients tested seropositive. Nearly half of the spike-specific TCRs reportedly recognize variant regions that carry no mutations. In a largely white British group with more females than males, clonal diversity was possibly underestimated.

The receptor's source is an adult in good health. The sequenced sample was peripheral blood, obtained on day 0 of AZD1222 vaccination. The chain couples TRBV18 to TRBJ1-5; perhaps TRBD1 as D (5 bases). Here the CDR3 reads CASSYTGAINQPQHF. CDR3 nucleotide sequence: TGTGCCAGCTCCTACACCGGGGCCATCAATCAGCCCCAGCATTTT.